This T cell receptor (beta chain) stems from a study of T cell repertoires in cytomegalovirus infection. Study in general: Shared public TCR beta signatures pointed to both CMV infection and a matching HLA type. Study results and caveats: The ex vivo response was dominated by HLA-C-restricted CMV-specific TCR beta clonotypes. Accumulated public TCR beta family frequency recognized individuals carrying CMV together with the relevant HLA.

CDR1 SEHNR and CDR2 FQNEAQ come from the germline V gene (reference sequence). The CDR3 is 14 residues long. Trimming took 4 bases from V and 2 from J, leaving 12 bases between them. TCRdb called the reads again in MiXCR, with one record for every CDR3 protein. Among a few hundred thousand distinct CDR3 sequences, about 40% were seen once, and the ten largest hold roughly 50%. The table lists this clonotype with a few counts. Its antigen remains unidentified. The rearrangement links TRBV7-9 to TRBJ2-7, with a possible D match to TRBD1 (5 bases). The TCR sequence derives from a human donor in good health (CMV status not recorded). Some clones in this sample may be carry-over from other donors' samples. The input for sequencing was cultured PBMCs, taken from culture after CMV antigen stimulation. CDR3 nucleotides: TGTGCCAGCAGCTCCAAAGGACACCCCTACGAGCAGTACTTC. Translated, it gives CASSSKGHPYEQYF.